This T cell receptor (beta chain) was recovered during a study of T cell responses to AZD1222 COVID-19 vaccine. As to this clone: Its specificity is not known.

General study results and limits: Only after the peak T cell response were repertoires sampled. Spike-specific TCR breadth and depth grew following two AZD1222 doses.

Produced via immunoSEQ multiplex PCR; TCRdb's table is partial and in-frame only. The sample has around 160,000 clones; roughly 94% are singletons. V was shortened by 2 bases and J by 3 bases, with 11 bases between the two germline ends. Germline V gene data show CDR1 as MNHEY and CDR2 as SVGAGI. CDR3 size: 14 residues. The V call is TRBV6-5, the J call TRBJ2-7; the D gene is possibly TRBD2 (6 bases). The origin of this receptor is an adult who received the AZD1222 COVID-19 vaccine. The source material was peripheral blood, sampled 28 days after the second AZD1222 dose. CDR3 coding DNA: TGTGCCAGCAGTTACGCGGGGCGGAGCTACGAGCAGTACTTC. This sequence encodes CASSYAGRSYEQYF.